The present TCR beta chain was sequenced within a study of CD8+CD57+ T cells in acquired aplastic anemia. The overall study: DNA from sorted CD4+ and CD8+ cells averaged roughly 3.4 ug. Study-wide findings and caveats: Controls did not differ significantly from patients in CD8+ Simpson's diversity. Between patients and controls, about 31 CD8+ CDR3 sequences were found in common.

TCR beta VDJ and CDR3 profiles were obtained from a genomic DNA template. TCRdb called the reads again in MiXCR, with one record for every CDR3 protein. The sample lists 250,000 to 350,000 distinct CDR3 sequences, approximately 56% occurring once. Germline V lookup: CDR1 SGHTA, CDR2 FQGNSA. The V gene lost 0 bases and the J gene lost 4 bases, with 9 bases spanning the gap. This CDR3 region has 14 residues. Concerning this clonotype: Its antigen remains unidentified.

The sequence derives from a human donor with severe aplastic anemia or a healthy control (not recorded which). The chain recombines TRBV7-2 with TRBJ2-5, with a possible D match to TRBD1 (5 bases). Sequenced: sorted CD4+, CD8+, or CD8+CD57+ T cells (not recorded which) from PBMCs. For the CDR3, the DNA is TGTGCCAGCAGCTTAGCCCGACAGTCAGAGACCCAGTACTTC. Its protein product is CASSLARQSETQYF.